The clone carrying this T cell receptor beta chain came up a few times. Its cognate antigen is unknown. The data were obtained in a study of T cells in Graves' hyperthyroidism and ophthalmopathy. Study-wide points: A model using 13 V-J features told ophthalmopathy apart from stable hyperthyroidism. Before onset, ophthalmopathy was predicted by the model a median roughly six months earlier.

Trimming took off 4 bases at V and 1 base at J, with 10 bases between the two ends. CDR1 and CDR2 from the germline V gene are LGHDT and YNNKEL (reference sequence). This CDR3 is 14 amino acids long. Lactation, pregnancy, other autoimmune disease or uncontrolled infection excluded patients. Amplified TCR beta CDR3 regions came from RNA transcripts. An initial round of RT-PCR targeting the TCR CDR3 relied on the HTBI primer set. One entry per CDR3 protein results from TCRdb running MiXCR on the multiplex PCR reads. This table has 200,000 or so distinct CDR3 sequences, around 17% appearing once. Material: blood. The chain employs TRBV3-1 and TRBJ2-5, with a weak D call TRBD1 (6 bases). The clonotype was recovered from a woman aged 45-65 years with Graves' hyperthyroidism. The CDR3 nucleotides read TGTGCCAGCAGCCCCGGGACACTCCAAGAGACCCAGTACTTC. Protein: CASSPGTLQETQYF.